This T cell receptor (beta chain) was sequenced for a study of tumor-infiltrating lymphocytes in primary liver carcinoma. Study overall: Tissue type made little difference to sample yields of roughly 3.5 to 7.5 million productive TCRbeta reads. Study-level points and caveats: Compared with blood, tumor repertoires held significantly more in their top 250 clones. In tumor-adjacent and tumor-blood pairs, overlap was lower than in tumor region pairs.

Unsorted bulk tissue of roughly 20-34 mg yielded co-extracted RNA and DNA. All patients had surgically resected primary liver carcinoma. Total RNA amounting to 500 ng was the source from which TCR beta cDNA was made with a constant-region primer. What produced the TCR beta libraries was three nested multiplex PCR rounds using slightly modified ARM-PCR. Each of the first two PCR rounds ran approximately 11 cycles with TRBV1-TRBV30 forward and C-beta reverse primers. Using its own MiXCR run on the multiplex PCR reads, TCRdb lists one record per CDR3 protein. Of approximately 100,000 distinct CDR3 sequences listed, about two thirds are singletons. This clonotype was seen many times. Its cognate antigen is unknown. Trimming shortened V by 6 bases and J by 1 base, and 15 bases separated the two germline ends. The CDR3 has 15 amino acids. Germline-derived CDR1 and CDR2 are MDHEN and SYDVKM.

The sequenced sample consisted of liver tumor tissue from sampling region 2. The subset is: tumor region T2, inferior pole. The sequence came from a woman in her fifties or sixties with primary liver carcinoma and hepatitis B virus infection. The rearrangement uses TRBV28 and TRBJ1-2, with D perhaps TRBD1 (6 bases). The CDR3 sequence is CASSSGQINNYGYTF. The CDR3 DNA reads as TGTGCCAGCAGCTCCGGACAGATTAATAACTATGGCTACACCTTC.